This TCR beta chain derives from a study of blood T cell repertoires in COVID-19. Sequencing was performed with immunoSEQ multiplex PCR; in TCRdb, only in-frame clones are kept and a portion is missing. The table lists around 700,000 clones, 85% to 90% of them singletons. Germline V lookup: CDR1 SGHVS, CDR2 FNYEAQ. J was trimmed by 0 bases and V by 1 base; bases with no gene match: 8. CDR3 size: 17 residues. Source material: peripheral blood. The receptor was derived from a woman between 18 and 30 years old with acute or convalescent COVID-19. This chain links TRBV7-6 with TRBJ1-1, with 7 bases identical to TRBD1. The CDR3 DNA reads TGTGCCAGCAGCTTAGTGAGGGGGGACAGCTTGAACACTGAAGCTTTCTTT. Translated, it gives CASSLVRGDSLNTEAFF.